The 5 T cell receptor beta chains below all came from one sample that was sequenced in a study of cytomegalovirus exposure and HLA in healthy donors. The PCR made use of 60 Vbeta and 13 Jbeta primers. The repertoire was sequenced with immunoSEQ multiplex PCR; TCRdb's copy has only in-frame clones and lacks some. In the table there are some 160,000 clones, around three quarters of which are singletons. Sequencing was carried out using PBMCs. Receptors were obtained from a woman aged 25 to 39 in good health and CMV-seronegative.

DNA for the CDR3: TGTGCCAGCAGCCAATCGAGCACTAATCAGCCCCAGCATTTT. As protein: CASSQSSTNQPQHF. The chain couples TRBV16 to TRBJ1-5; unclear D gene. Germline values: CDR1 KGHSY, CDR2 FQNENV. The V end lost 0 bases, the J end lost 4 bases, and 7 bases lay between the germline ends. The CDR3 loop spans 14 amino acids.

The chain joins TRBV6-6 to TRBJ2-1, with 9 bases that match TRBD2. The length of the CDR3 is 13 residues. Looked up from germline, CDR1 is MNHNY and CDR2 is SVGAGI (reference sequence). The V gene end was trimmed by 8 bases and the J gene end by 6 bases; junction bases not matched to a gene: 5. The CDR3 loop is CASRLAGTNEQFF. CDR3 bases: TGTGCCAGCCGGCTAGCGGGGACCAATGAGCAGTTCTTC.

V usage is TRBV11-3 and J usage is TRBJ2-1; TRBD1 matches at 9 bases. Germline loops: CDR1 SGHNT, CDR2 YENEEA. V trimming: 1 base; J trimming: 9 bases; junction bases outside the gene matches: 10. The length of the CDR3 is 16 residues. The CDR3 protein is CASSLGGTGLRSEQFF. CDR3 DNA: TGTGCCAGCAGCTTAGGGGGGACAGGGCTAAGGAGTGAGCAGTTCTTC.

V gene TRBV5-1 combines with J gene TRBJ1-4; no firm D call. The length of the CDR3 is 17 residues. V was shortened by 0 bases and J by 5 bases, with 17 bases between the two germline ends. Germline V CDR1 and CDR2: SGHRS, YFSETQ. The CDR3 DNA follows: TGCGCCAGCAGCTTGGGACCCGCCCCGGGGTCAAATGAAAAACTGTTTTTT. Translated, it gives CASSLGPAPGSNEKLFF.

The chain employs TRBV7-3 and TRBJ2-5; maybe TRBD1 (5 bases). CDR1 SGHTA and CDR2 FQGTGA come from the germline V gene. The CDR3 has 15 amino acids. V was shortened by 2 bases and J by 1 base, with 11 bases between the two germline ends. DNA of the CDR3: TGTGCCAGCAGCTTAGGGGCGGCAATCCAAGAGACCCAGTACTTC. Protein: CASSLGAAIQETQYF.